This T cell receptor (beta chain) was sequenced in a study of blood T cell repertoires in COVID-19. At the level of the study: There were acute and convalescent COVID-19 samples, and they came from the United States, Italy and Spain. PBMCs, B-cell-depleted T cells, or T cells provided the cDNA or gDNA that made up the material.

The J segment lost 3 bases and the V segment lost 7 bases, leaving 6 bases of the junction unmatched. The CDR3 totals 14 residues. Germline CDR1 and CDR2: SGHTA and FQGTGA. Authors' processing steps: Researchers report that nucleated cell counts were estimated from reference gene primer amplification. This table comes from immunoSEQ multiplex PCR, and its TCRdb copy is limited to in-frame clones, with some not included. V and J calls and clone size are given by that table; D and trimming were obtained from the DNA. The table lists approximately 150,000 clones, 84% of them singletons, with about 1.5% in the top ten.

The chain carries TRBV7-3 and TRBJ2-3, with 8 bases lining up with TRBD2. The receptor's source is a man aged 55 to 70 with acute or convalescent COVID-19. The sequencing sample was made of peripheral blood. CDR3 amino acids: CASKGAGVTDTQYF. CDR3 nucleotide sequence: TGTGCCAGCAAAGGAGCGGGGGTGACAGATACGCAGTATTTT.